These T cell receptor beta chains were read from a single sample in a study of blood T cell repertoires in COVID-19. The protocol was immunoSEQ multiplex PCR, while the TCRdb copy is restricted to in-frame clones and leaves out a portion. This table has just over 95,000 clones, 82% appearing once. Sequencing was done on a sample of peripheral blood. These receptors all stem from a man at least 80 years old with acute or convalescent COVID-19. CDR3s include the opening cysteine and the closing phenylalanine or tryptophan. The order of the fields is V gene, clone size, J gene, D gene, CDR3 protein, CDR3 DNA. The D gene is left open where the match is weak. A row's size may be missing; if present it is once, few, many or a size class.

v_gene: TRBV28
abundance: once
j_gene: TRBJ2-1
d_gene: TRBD1
CDR3aa: CASSSGTGWVNEQFF
CDR3nt: TGTGCCAGCAGTTCCGGGACAGGGTGGGTCAATGAGCAGTTCTTC

v_gene: TRBV6-5
abundance: -
j_gene: TRBJ1-1
d_gene: TRBD1
CDR3aa: CASTLGQGATEAFF
CDR3nt: TGTGCCAGCACCCTAGGACAGGGAGCGACTGAAGCTTTCTTT

v_gene: TRBV18
abundance: -
j_gene: TRBJ2-3
d_gene: -
CDR3aa: CASSPQGQGSTDTQYF
CDR3nt: TGTGCCAGCTCACCACAGGGACAAGGGAGCACAGATACGCAGTATTTT

v_gene: TRBV3-1/TRBV3-2
abundance: few
j_gene: TRBJ1-2
d_gene: -
CDR3aa: CASSPELAYGYTF
CDR3nt: TGTGCCAGCAGCCCGGAGTTGGCCTATGGCTACACCTTC

v_gene: TRBV11-2
abundance: once
j_gene: TRBJ1-3
d_gene: TRBD1
CDR3aa: CASSLVGGEWSGNTIYF
CDR3nt: TGTGCCAGCAGCTTAGTAGGGGGCGAATGGTCCGGAAACACCATATATTTT

v_gene: TRBV5-1
abundance: -
j_gene: TRBJ2-3
d_gene: TRBD1
CDR3aa: CASSRAWTGSSPSPDTQYF
CDR3nt: TGCGCCAGCAGCCGCGCATGGACAGGGAGTTCCCCTTCCCCAGATACGCAGTATTTT

v_gene: TRBV5-4
abundance: few
j_gene: TRBJ2-5
d_gene: -
CDR3aa: CASSFKTGSLETQYF
CDR3nt: TGTGCCAGCAGTTTCAAGACAGGTTCATTGGAGACCCAGTACTTC

v_gene: TRBV9
abundance: -
j_gene: TRBJ2-5
d_gene: -
CDR3aa: CASSVGIRKTQYF
CDR3nt: TGTGCCAGCAGCGTCGGGATTAGAAAGACCCAGTACTTC

v_gene: TRBV4-3
abundance: -
j_gene: TRBJ2-3
d_gene: TRBD2
CDR3aa: CASSQDRGLAGSTDTQYF
CDR3nt: TGCGCCAGCAGCCAAGATCGAGGACTAGCGGGGAGCACAGATACGCAGTATTTT

v_gene: TRBV7-2
abundance: -
j_gene: TRBJ2-7
d_gene: -
CDR3aa: CASSQGRGEQYF
CDR3nt: TGTGCCAGCAGCCAAGGAAGAGGGGAGCAGTACTTC

v_gene: TRBV7-9
abundance: -
j_gene: TRBJ1-6
d_gene: -
CDR3aa: CASSFTQGNSPLHF
CDR3nt: TGTGCCAGCAGCTTTACCCAGGGGAATTCACCCCTCCACTTT

v_gene: TRBV14
abundance: few
j_gene: TRBJ2-2
d_gene: -
CDR3aa: CASSHRGNTGELFF
CDR3nt: TGTGCCAGCAGCCACAGGGGCAACACCGGGGAGCTGTTTTTT

v_gene: TRBV19
abundance: few
j_gene: TRBJ2-1
d_gene: TRBD2
CDR3aa: CASTHLAGGPSNEQFF
CDR3nt: TGTGCCAGTACTCATCTGGCGGGAGGGCCAAGCAATGAGCAGTTCTTC

v_gene: TRBV5-4
abundance: -
j_gene: TRBJ2-3
d_gene: TRBD1
CDR3aa: CASRNTGDTDTQYF
CDR3nt: TGTGCCAGTCGCAATACAGGGGACACAGATACGCAGTATTTT

v_gene: TRBV10-2
abundance: -
j_gene: TRBJ1-6
d_gene: -
CDR3aa: CASTGVIRWGNSPLHF
CDR3nt: TGCGCCAGCACAGGGGTTATCAGGTGGGGAAATTCACCCCTCCACTTT

v_gene: TRBV24-1
abundance: -
j_gene: TRBJ1-5
d_gene: -
CDR3aa: CATKGDGNQPQHF
CDR3nt: TGTGCCACCAAGGGGGATGGCAATCAGCCCCAGCATTTT

v_gene: TRBV6-5
abundance: -
j_gene: TRBJ1-5
d_gene: -
CDR3aa: CASRNGQFNQPQHF
CDR3nt: TGTGCCAGCAGGAATGGACAGTTTAATCAGCCCCAGCATTTT

v_gene: TRBV5-1
abundance: -
j_gene: TRBJ2-5
d_gene: TRBD2
CDR3aa: CASSLAGGTDETQYF
CDR3nt: TGCGCCAGCAGCTTGGCCGGGGGGACGGACGAGACCCAGTACTTC

v_gene: TRBV19
abundance: -
j_gene: TRBJ2-7
d_gene: -
CDR3aa: CASGQRGFYYEQYF
CDR3nt: TGTGCCAGTGGGCAAAGGGGGTTCTACTACGAGCAGTACTTC

v_gene: TRBV7-2
abundance: -
j_gene: TRBJ1-1
d_gene: -
CDR3aa: CASSLLTANTEAFF
CDR3nt: TGTGCCAGCAGCTTACTCACAGCGAACACTGAAGCTTTCTTT

v_gene: TRBV6-6
abundance: -
j_gene: TRBJ2-1
d_gene: TRBD2
CDR3aa: CASTGSGRLNEQFF
CDR3nt: TGTGCCAGCACGGGTAGCGGGAGGCTCAATGAGCAGTTCTTC

v_gene: TRBV7-9
abundance: -
j_gene: TRBJ2-3
d_gene: TRBD1
CDR3aa: CASSWRQGTADTQYF
CDR3nt: TGTGCCAGCAGCTGGCGACAGGGAACGGCAGATACGCAGTATTTT

v_gene: TRBV11-2
abundance: -
j_gene: TRBJ1-4
d_gene: -
CDR3aa: CASSSGLSNEKLFF
CDR3nt: TGTGCCAGCAGCTCGGGACTGAGTAATGAAAAACTGTTTTTT

v_gene: TRBV21-1
abundance: -
j_gene: TRBJ2-6
d_gene: -
CDR3aa: CASSSQGWLTANSGANVLTF
CDR3nt: TGTGCCAGCAGCTCCCAGGGGTGGTTGACAGCAAACTCTGGGGCCAACGTCCTGACTTTC

v_gene: TRBV5-8
abundance: -
j_gene: TRBJ2-7
d_gene: -
CDR3aa: CASSSQGGPTYEQYF
CDR3nt: TGTGCCAGCAGCTCCCAGGGGGGCCCCACCTACGAGCAGTACTTC

v_gene: TRBV30
abundance: -
j_gene: TRBJ2-3
d_gene: TRBD2
CDR3aa: CAWSVLAGGRGTDTQYF
CDR3nt: TGTGCCTGGAGTGTACTAGCGGGGGGGCGGGGCACAGATACGCAGTATTTT

v_gene: TRBV27
abundance: -
j_gene: TRBJ2-2
d_gene: -
CDR3aa: CASSPPPGGELFF
CDR3nt: TGTGCCAGCAGTCCACCCCCGGGCGGGGAGCTGTTTTTT

v_gene: TRBV5-1
abundance: -
j_gene: TRBJ2-3
d_gene: TRBD1
CDR3aa: CASSLGDRRTDTQYF
CDR3nt: TGCGCCAGCAGCTTGGGGGACAGGAGGACAGATACGCAGTATTTT